This TCR beta chain was obtained from a study of blood T cell repertoires in COVID-19. Study background: The samples span acute and convalescent COVID-19 from the United States, Italy and Spain.

Assay used: immunoSEQ multiplex PCR; TCRdb lists only in-frame clones, some missing. The table has a few hundred thousand clones, around 83% seen once; the top ten hold approximately 1.1%. The V gene's germline CDR1 is SGHTA and CDR2 FQGNSA. V was shortened by 1 base and J by 0 bases, with 7 bases between the two germline ends. This CDR3 is 15 amino acids long. The source of this sequence is a woman aged 50 to 65 with acute or convalescent COVID-19. The V call is TRBV7-2, the J call TRBJ1-3, with D uncertain. Specimen: peripheral blood. CDR3 DNA sequence: TGTGCCAGCAGCTTAGTATCCGGCTCTGGAAACACCATATATTTT. Its translation: CASSLVSGSGNTIYF.